The sequence of this T cell receptor (beta chain) was determined in a study of blood T cell repertoires in COVID-19. Generated by immunoSEQ multiplex PCR, the TCRdb table keeps only in-frame clones and is missing some. The table lists about 220,000 clones, about 88% of them singletons, with around 2.7% in the top ten. This clone was seen once. The sequence derives from a woman in her 30s who had recovered from COVID-19. Sequenced sample: PBMCs or T cells enriched from blood (not recorded which).

CDR3 nucleotide sequence: TGTGCCAGCAGCCCCGGGACAATGAACACTGAAGCTTTCTTT. It codes for CASSPGTMNTEAFF. The genes are TRBV7-8 and TRBJ1-1, with a tentative D call TRBD1 (6 bases). Germline CDR1 reads SGHVS; CDR2 reads FQNEAQ. This CDR3 comprises 14 residues. Trimming cost V 5 bases and J 0 bases, with 10 bases left between them.